One sample yielded the 32 T cell receptor beta chains listed below, sequenced in a study of T cell responses to AZD1222 COVID-19 vaccine. The protocol was immunoSEQ multiplex PCR, while the TCRdb copy is restricted to in-frame clones and leaves out a portion. The sample yields around 95,000 clones, approximately 87% seen once. Sample: peripheral blood, taken on day 0 of AZD1222 vaccination. The receptors derive from an adult in good health.

This chain joins TRBV20-1 and TRBJ2-1; maybe TRBD2 (6 bases). Germline V gene lookup returns CDR1 DFQATT and CDR2 SNEGSKA (reference sequence). The V gene lost 2 bases and the J gene lost 11 bases, with 10 bases spanning the gap. The CDR3 is 11 amino acids. The CDR3 DNA follows: TGCAGTGCTAGACAGCGGGTTAAGCAGTTCTTC. Translation gives CSARQRVKQFF.

The chain combines TRBV11-2 with TRBJ1-6, with D possibly being TRBD1 (5 bases). This CDR3 spans 18 amino acids. Germline lookup yields CDR1 SGHAT and CDR2 FQNNGV. V was trimmed by 2 bases and J by 7 bases, leaving 21 bases between them. The CDR3 is CASSLSPSRGPWNSPLHF. Here the CDR3 DNA reads TGTGCCAGCAGCTTAAGCCCTTCGAGGGGACCGTGGAATTCACCCCTCCACTTT.

The chain couples TRBV28 to TRBJ1-1; D is uncertain. Germline V gives CDR1 MDHEN, CDR2 SYDVKM. The CDR3 runs to 16 residues. V was clipped by 4 bases and J by 4 bases, with 19 bases between them. CDR3 region: CASSSFPAPSGTEAFF. CDR3 nucleotides: TGTGCCAGCAGTTCCTTCCCAGCACCCTCGGGCACTGAAGCTTTCTTT.

The V and J genes are TRBV19 and TRBJ2-7, with 7 nucleotides matching TRBD1. The V gene end was trimmed by 5 bases and the J gene end by 6 bases; junction bases not matched to a gene: 7. The CDR3 totals 13 residues. Germline CDR1 reads LNHDA; CDR2 reads SQIVND (reference sequence). The CDR3 spells CASSRGQAGEQYF. The CDR3 nucleotides read TGTGCCAGTAGTCGAGGACAGGCCGGCGAGCAGTACTTC. The entire variable domain, with the rest obtained from reference TRBV19 and TRBJ2-7, is as follows: DGGITQSPKYLFRKEGQNVTLSCEQNLNHDAMYWYRQDPGQGLRLIYYSQIVNDFQKGDIAEGYSVSREKKESFPLTVTSAQKNPTAFYLCASSRGQAGEQYFGPGTRLTVT.

This clone was counted once. The V call is TRBV11-2, the J call TRBJ2-1, with 8 bases aligning to TRBD2. With 7 bases clipped from V and 5 bases from J, the junction kept 4 bases outside the gene matches. This CDR3 is 13 amino acids long. Germline V CDR1 and CDR2: SGHAT, FQNNGV. CDR3 amino acids: CASTLAGNNEQFF. The CDR3 DNA reads TGTGCCAGCACTTTAGCGGGGAACAATGAGCAGTTCTTC.

V usage is TRBV6-5 and J usage is TRBJ1-1; D is perhaps TRBD1 (6 bases). This CDR3 has 14 residues. Germline V CDR1 and CDR2: MNHEY, SVGAGI. Deletions cut 6 bases from V and 4 bases from J, with 15 bases between. CDR3 nucleotide sequence: TGTGCCAGCAGCCCCTTACAGGGCGCCACTGAAGCTTTCTTT. Amino acids: CASSPLQGATEAFF.

V usage is TRBV30 and J usage is TRBJ2-1; TRBD2 might be the D (5 bases). The CDR3 has 16 amino acids. V lost 2 bases to trimming and J lost 4 bases, with 18 bases between them. Germline CDR1 and CDR2: GTSNPN and SVGIG (reference sequence). Here the CDR3 DNA reads TGTGCCTGGAGTCCCAGCCGGACTTCGATATACAATGAGCAGTTCTTC. Its protein is CAWSPSRTSIYNEQFF.

The chain is built from TRBV18 and TRBJ1-3; tentatively, D is TRBD1 (6 bases). Germline CDR1 and CDR2: KGHSH and LQKENI. The V gene lost 3 bases and the J gene lost 0 bases, with 15 bases spanning the gap. The CDR3 consists of 17 residues. The DNA for the CDR3 is TGTGCCAGCTCACCCGCACAGGGAATGAGCTCTGGAAACACCATATATTTT. Amino acid sequence: CASSPAQGMSSGNTIYF.

The V gene is TRBV6-1, the J gene TRBJ2-2; the D is unclear. Germline lookup yields CDR1 MNHNS and CDR2 SASEGT. CDR3 length: 15 residues. V lost 1 base and J lost 6, with 12 bases in between. CDR3 nucleotides: TGTGCCAGCAGTGAAGTCCTAAATCTGGCCGGGGAGCTGTTTTTT. This gives the protein CASSEVLNLAGELFF.

This chain links TRBV5-1 with TRBJ2-3; D unclear. Trimming left V 4 bases short and J 2 bases short, with 5 bases between. This CDR3 region has 12 residues. CDR1 and CDR2 (germline): SGHRS, YFSETQ. DNA of the CDR3: TGCGCCAGCAGCCCCACCACAGATACGCAGTATTTT. It codes for CASSPTTDTQYF.

The chain recombines TRBV19 with TRBJ2-5; D call uncertain. Germline CDR1 reads LNHDA; CDR2 reads SQIVND (reference sequence). The germline V and J ends were trimmed by 3 bases and 2 bases, with 13 bases remaining between them. The CDR3 is made up of 15 amino acids. The CDR3, as DNA: TGTGCCAGTAGTATCAACGGACGAATGCAAGAGACCCAGTACTTC. It is translated as CASSINGRMQETQYF.

The CDR3 reads CASSSLETGNEKLFF. The CDR3 region has the DNA TGTGCCAGCTCATCCCTGGAGACAGGCAATGAAAAACTGTTTTTT. The genes are TRBV18 and TRBJ1-4; D perhaps matches TRBD1 (6 bases). The CDR3 runs 15 residues. V dropped 5 bases and J dropped 5 bases, with 15 bases sitting between them. Germline V gene data show CDR1 as KGHSH and CDR2 as LQKENI.

This clone was seen just once. The gene calls are TRBV10-3 and TRBJ1-3; possible D gene TRBD1, 5 bases. From germline, CDR1 is ENHRY and CDR2 SYGVKD. V was pared by 0 bases and J by 8 bases, with 11 bases between. CDR3 size: 14 residues. The CDR3 region is CAISESRGRDTIYF. For the CDR3, the DNA is TGTGCCATCAGTGAGTCAAGGGGTAGGGACACCATATATTTT.

The genes are TRBV3-1 (or the pseudogene TRBV3-2) and TRBJ1-5; the D is unclear. V lost 3 bases to trimming and J lost 0 bases, with 6 bases between them. Germline loops: CDR1 LGHDT, CDR2 YNNKEL (reference sequence). The CDR3 extends over 14 amino acids. This chain's CDR3 is CASSQADSNQPQHF. CDR3 nucleotides: TGTGCCAGCAGCCAGGCTGATAGCAATCAGCCCCAGCATTTT.

The rearrangement uses TRBV3-1 (or the pseudogene TRBV3-2) and TRBJ2-1, with D hard to call. This CDR3 has 11 residues. Trimming cost V 4 bases and J 10 bases, with 8 bases left between them. Germline V gene sequence: CDR1 LGHDT, CDR2 YNNKEL (reference sequence). The CDR3 bases are TGTGCCAGCAGCCTGTCTACCGAGCAGTTCTTC. Its translation is CASSLSTEQFF.

The chain joins TRBV5-1 to TRBJ2-2; TRBD1 might be the D (7 bases). The V end lost 4 bases, the J end lost 7 bases, and 17 bases lay between the germline ends. This CDR3 region has 15 residues. Germline V gene sequence: CDR1 SGHRS, CDR2 YFSETQ. The CDR3 sequence is CASSPQGGRNGELFF. CDR3 DNA sequence: TGCGCCAGCAGCCCTCAGGGGGGTCGGAACGGGGAGCTGTTTTTT.

The chain carries TRBV27 and TRBJ2-5; no reliable D call. The V end lost 4 bases, the J end lost 1 base, and 10 bases lay between the germline ends. Germline V lookup: CDR1 MNHEY, CDR2 SMNVEV (reference sequence). The length of the CDR3 is 14 residues. The CDR3 bases are TGTGCCAGCAGTTCCTCCAGGATCCAAGAGACCCAGTACTTC. This translates into CASSSSRIQETQYF.

The rearrangement uses TRBV9 and TRBJ1-1, with a possible D match to TRBD1 (5 bases). Germline CDR1 is SGDLS and CDR2 is YYNGEE. The CDR3 loop spans 16 amino acids. The V gene lost 0 bases and the J gene lost 6 bases, with 18 bases spanning the gap. CDR3 sequence (DNA): TGTGCCAGCAGCGTAGATCCAGGGCAGCGAAGGCCTGAAGCTTTCTTT. Translating gives CASSVDPGQRRPEAFF.

The V call is TRBV30, the J call TRBJ2-1, with 10 bases fitting TRBD2. Germline V gene sequence: CDR1 GTSNPN, CDR2 SVGIG (reference sequence). The V and J ends lost 3 bases and 6 bases, in that order; junction bases with no gene match: 8. The CDR3 length is 15 residues. The DNA for the CDR3 is TGTGCCTGGAGCTCCCTAGCGGGAGTCCGCAATGAGCAGTTCTTC. It specifies CAWSSLAGVRNEQFF. Full variable domain (missing parts from reference TRBV30 and TRBJ2-1): SQTIHQWPATLVQPVGSPLSLECTVEGTSNPNLYWYRQAAGRGLQLLFYSVGIGQISSEVPQNLSASRPQDRQFILSSKKLLLSDSGFYLCAWSSLAGVRNEQFFGPGTRLTVL.

The chain is built from TRBV18 and TRBJ1-2; the match to TRBD1 covers 7 bases. This CDR3 is 15 amino acids long. V lost 5 bases and J lost 0; bases outside the gene matches: 6. Germline CDR1 is KGHSH and CDR2 is LQKENI. Written as DNA, the CDR3 is TGTGCCAGCTCATTGGGGACAGTATCTAACTATGGCTACACCTTC. Translation: CASSLGTVSNYGYTF.

The chain carries TRBV28 and TRBJ1-2, with 9 bases matching TRBD1. The V and J ends lost 5 bases and 8 bases, in that order; junction bases with no gene match: 15. CDR1 and CDR2 (germline): MDHEN, SYDVKM. The CDR3 contains 16 residues. The CDR3 here is CASSPPGTGILGGYTF. The CDR3 DNA reads TGTGCCAGCAGTCCGCCCGGGACAGGGATCCTCGGCGGCTACACCTTC.

A few counts support this clone. The rearrangement uses TRBV7-9 and TRBJ2-6, with D possibly TRBD1 on 6 matching bases. V shed 6 bases and J shed 0 bases, with 15 bases lying between them. The V gene's germline CDR1 is SEHNR and CDR2 FQNEAQ (reference sequence). The CDR3 spans 17 residues. CDR3 DNA sequence: TGTGCCAGCAGGGGCAGGGGTAGTCTCTCTGGGGCCAACGTCCTGACTTTC. This encodes CASRGRGSLSGANVLTF.

The chain uses TRBV5-1 and TRBJ2-7; perhaps TRBD2 as D (5 bases). V gave up 2 bases and J gave up 5 bases, with 5 bases separating them. The CDR3 is 11 amino acids. Germline V gene sequence: CDR1 SGHRS, CDR2 YFSETQ. CDR3 protein: CASSFGDEQYF. Written as DNA, the CDR3 is TGCGCCAGCAGCTTCGGGGACGAGCAGTACTTC. Based on the CDR3 plus reference TRBV5-1 and TRBJ2-7, the full variable domain is KAGVTQTPRYLIKTRGQQVTLSCSPISGHRSVSWYQQTPGQGLQFLFEYFSETQRNKGNFPGRFSGRQFSNSRSEMNVSTLELGDSALYLCASSFGDEQYFGPGTRLTVT.

This chain uses TRBV18 with TRBJ2-7; possible D gene TRBD1, 6 bases. The V gene lost 10 bases and the J gene lost 0 bases, with 22 bases spanning the gap. Germline values: CDR1 KGHSH, CDR2 LQKENI. The CDR3 totals 16 residues. CDR3 in DNA: TGTGCCACCAAACCCCCAGGGGTCGACCCCTCCTACGAGCAGTACTTC. Its translation: CATKPPGVDPSYEQYF.

This clone was seen only once. The rearrangement uses TRBV18 and TRBJ1-1; D is unclear. The CDR3 is 13 residues long. The V end lost 2 bases, the J end lost 1 base, and 5 bases lay between the germline ends. From germline, CDR1 is KGHSH and CDR2 LQKENI. The CDR3 reads CASSPAGNTEAFF. CDR3 sequence (DNA): TGTGCCAGCTCACCAGCGGGGAACACTGAAGCTTTCTTT.

V usage is TRBV12-3 or TRBV12-4 and J usage is TRBJ1-2, with D tentatively TRBD1 (6 bases). The CDR3 extends over 13 amino acids. Trimming took off 5 bases at V and 4 bases at J, with 11 bases between the two ends. Here the CDR3 reads CASSDRLSYGYTF. The CDR3 region has the DNA TGTGCCAGCAGTGACAGGTTGAGCTATGGCTACACCTTC.

Only a few counts were recorded for this clone. The CDR3 sequence: CASSHGVANTGELFF. CDR3 bases: TGTGCCAGCAGCCACGGTGTCGCGAACACCGGGGAGCTGTTTTTT. The chain carries TRBV14 and TRBJ2-2; D uncertain. CDR3 size: 15 residues. The germline V gene has CDR1 SGHDN and CDR2 FVKESK. The V end was cut by 3 bases, the J end by 0 bases, with 8 bases between.

The rearrangement joins TRBV7-9 to TRBJ2-7; TRBD1 or TRBD2 may be the D gene (5 bases each). Germline CDR1 and CDR2: SEHNR and FQNEAQ (reference sequence). Trimming pared 6 bases from V and 12 bases from J, leaving 27 bases between. The CDR3 has 15 residues. This CDR3 reads CASSLAGDSSPGRYF. The CDR3 coding sequence is TGTGCCAGCAGTCTAGCCGGTGACAGCTCCCCGGGACGGTACTTC.

The chain carries TRBV6-2 or TRBV6-3 and TRBJ1-6; 7 nucleotides match TRBD1. Germline values: CDR1 MNHEY, CDR2 SVGEGT. The length of the CDR3 is 15 residues. V lost 6 bases and J lost 7; bases outside the gene matches: 9. CDR3 sequence: CASSSTTGTNSPLHF. The CDR3 bases are TGTGCCAGCAGCTCGACGACAGGGACGAATTCACCCCTCCACTTT.

This clone was recorded once. The J gene is TRBJ2-1, the V gene TRBV7-2, with 7 bases fitting TRBD1. CDR3 length: 18 amino acids. CDR1 and CDR2 (germline): SGHTA, FQGNSA. The V and J ends lost 1 base and 5 bases, in that order; junction bases with no gene match: 14. The CDR3 region is CASSLGLRTGDPHNEQFF. The CDR3 nucleotides are TGTGCCAGCAGCTTAGGCCTGAGGACAGGTGATCCCCACAATGAGCAGTTCTTC.

The V and J genes are TRBV7-8 and TRBJ1-4; 12 nucleotides align to TRBD1. Per germline, CDR1 SGHVS and CDR2 FQNEAQ. The CDR3 has 19 amino acids. V lost 1 base to trimming and J lost 10 bases; unmatched junction nucleotides: 16. CDR3 coding DNA: TGTGCCAGCAGCTTAGTCGGGACAGGGGGCGATGGGGGCAGGGGAAAACTGTTTTTT. It is translated as CASSLVGTGGDGGRGKLFF. Variable domain in full (rest from reference TRBV7-8 and TRBJ1-4): GAGVSQSPRYKVAKRGQDVALRCDPISGHVSLFWYQQALGQGPEFLTYFQNEAQLDKSGLPSDRFFAERPEGSVSTLKIQRTQQEDSAVYLCASSLVGTGGDGGRGKLFFGSGTQLSVL.

The chain carries TRBV27 and TRBJ1-1; no clear D. Per the germline V gene, CDR1 is MNHEY and CDR2 is SMNVEV (reference sequence). V was clipped by 1 base and J by 2 bases, with 11 bases between them. The CDR3 spans 15 residues. The CDR3 DNA sequence: TGTGCCAGCAGTTTATATAAACGGGGAAACACTGAAGCTTTCTTT. This sequence encodes CASSLYKRGNTEAFF.